This T cell receptor (beta chain) is drawn from a study of T cell repertoires in cytomegalovirus infection. Across the whole study: Carrying CMV and the relevant HLA type showed in public TCR beta signatures. Study-level results: Ex vivo responses were dominated by HLA-C-restricted CMV-specific TCR beta clonotypes. People with CMV and the relevant HLA were identified by cumulative public TCR beta family frequency.

TCRdb re-analysed the reads in MiXCR, keeping a single row per CDR3 protein. The sample carries some 320,000 distinct CDR3 sequences, 9.5% recorded once. Many counts were recorded for this clonotype. Its cognate antigen is unknown. The CDR3 has 13 amino acids. Trimming left V 5 bases short and J 5 bases short, with 12 bases between. Germline V gives CDR1 SGHTA, CDR2 FQGNSA. The receptor comes from a human donor in good health (CMV status not recorded). Some clones in this sample may be carry-over from other donors' samples. The genes are TRBV7-2 and TRBJ1-1; the D gene is possibly TRBD1 (5 bases). Sequenced input: PBMCs. The CDR3 DNA reads as TGTGCCAGCAGCGTTTCAGGGAGGACTGAAGCTTTCTTT. This gives the protein CASSVSGRTEAFF.